This TCR beta chain was sequenced in a study of T-cell memory formation after mild COVID-19. The length of the CDR3 is 9 residues. V shed 4 bases and J shed 7 bases, with 5 bases lying between them. Germline CDR1 reads DFQATT; CDR2 reads SNEGSKA (reference sequence). Study-level findings and limits: Researchers report contracting CD4+ clones mostly in CM and EM, with CD8+ clones in EMRA. Pre-infection memory held some responding clones, suggesting pre-existing cross-reactive T cells responded.

This clonotype was counted only a few times. Its target is unknown. Using its own MiXCR run on the 5' RACE reads, TCRdb lists one record per CDR3 protein. The table lists around 450,000 distinct CDR3 sequences, roughly 20% of them singletons. The source material was PBMCs or a T cell subset sorted from them (not recorded which). The chain carries TRBV20-1 and TRBJ2-7; D is uncertain. This TCR came from an adult woman who had mild COVID-19 (a few samples of this study predate the infection). Cell type and time point are not known. The CDR3 loop reads CSATEEQYF. In DNA form, the CDR3 reads TGCAGTGCTACAGAAGAGCAGTACTTC.